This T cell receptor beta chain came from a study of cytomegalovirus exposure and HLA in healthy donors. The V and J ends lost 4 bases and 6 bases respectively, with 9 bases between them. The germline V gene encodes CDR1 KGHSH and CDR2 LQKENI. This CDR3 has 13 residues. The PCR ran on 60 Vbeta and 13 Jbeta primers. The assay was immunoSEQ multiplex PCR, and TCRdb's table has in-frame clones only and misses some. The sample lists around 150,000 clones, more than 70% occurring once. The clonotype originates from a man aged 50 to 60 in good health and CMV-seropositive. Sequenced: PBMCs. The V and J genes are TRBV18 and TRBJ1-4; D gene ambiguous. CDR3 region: CASSLQVYEKLFF. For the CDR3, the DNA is TGTGCCAGCTCACTGCAGGTTTATGAAAAACTGTTTTTT.